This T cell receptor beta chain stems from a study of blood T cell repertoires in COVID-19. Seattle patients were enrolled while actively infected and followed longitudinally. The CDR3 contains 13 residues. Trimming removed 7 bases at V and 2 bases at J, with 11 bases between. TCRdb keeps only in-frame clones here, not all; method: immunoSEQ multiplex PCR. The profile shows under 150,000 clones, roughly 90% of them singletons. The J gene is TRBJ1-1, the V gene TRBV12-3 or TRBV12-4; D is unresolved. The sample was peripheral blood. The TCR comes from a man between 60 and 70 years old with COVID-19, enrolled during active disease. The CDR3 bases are TGTGCCAGCAATCCCGGTCGAAACACTGAAGCTTTCTTT. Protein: CASNPGRNTEAFF.